Listed here is a single T cell receptor (beta chain). What it recognizes is unknown. The second PCR ran about 7 to 12 cycles with a sample-barcoded 5' primer and J-beta primers. TCRdb processed the 5' RACE reads anew with MiXCR; each CDR3 protein has one entry. The table lists 980,000 or so distinct CDR3 sequences, about 48% of them singletons. The data belong to a study of blood T cells in healthy people across ages. Study context: Using template switching, researchers captured about one barcoded beta molecule for each two T cells. Study-level results: Long-lived and aged donors differed, with more naive CD4+ cells and higher diversity in the long-lived.

The CDR3 has 15 residues. Germline CDR1 LGHNA, CDR2 YSLEER. With V trimmed by 2 bases and J by 5 bases, 4 bases remained unmatched. V is TRBV4-3 and J is TRBJ2-3; 10 bases are shared with TRBD2. The sequencing input was blood. This receptor was obtained from a young man in good health. The CDR3 loop reads CASSQLIAGGDTQYF. DNA of the CDR3: TGCGCCAGCAGCCAACTGATAGCGGGGGGAGATACGCAGTATTTT.